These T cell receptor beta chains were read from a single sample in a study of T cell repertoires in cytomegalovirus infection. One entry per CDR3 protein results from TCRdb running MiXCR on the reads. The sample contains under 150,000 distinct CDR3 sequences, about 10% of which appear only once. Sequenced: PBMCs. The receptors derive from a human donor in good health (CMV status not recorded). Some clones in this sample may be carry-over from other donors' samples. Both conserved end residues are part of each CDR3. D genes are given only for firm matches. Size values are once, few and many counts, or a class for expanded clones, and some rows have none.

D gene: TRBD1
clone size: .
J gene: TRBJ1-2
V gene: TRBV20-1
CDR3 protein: CSAPHPDRGSYGYTF
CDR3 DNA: TGCAGTGCTCCACACCCGGACAGGGGGTCCTATGGCTACACCTTC

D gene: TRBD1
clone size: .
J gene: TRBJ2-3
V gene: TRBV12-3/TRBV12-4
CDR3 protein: CASSYGQGSFKDTQYF
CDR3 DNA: TGTGCCAGCAGTTACGGACAGGGTAGTTTTAAGGATACGCAGTATTTT

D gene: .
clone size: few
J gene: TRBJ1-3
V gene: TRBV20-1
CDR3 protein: CSARVLGGNTIYF
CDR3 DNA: TGCAGTGCGAGAGTCCTAGGCGGAAACACCATATATTTT

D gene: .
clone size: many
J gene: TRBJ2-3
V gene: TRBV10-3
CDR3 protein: CAIRVQGADTQYF
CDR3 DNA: TGTGCCATCAGGGTCCAAGGGGCCGATACGCAGTATTTT

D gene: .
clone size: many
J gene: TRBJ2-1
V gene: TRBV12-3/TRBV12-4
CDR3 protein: CASIPGLAYNEQFF
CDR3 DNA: TGTGCCAGCATCCCGGGACTCGCATACAATGAGCAGTTCTTC

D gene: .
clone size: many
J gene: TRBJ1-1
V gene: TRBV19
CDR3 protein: CASSIATATEAFF
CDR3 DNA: TGTGCCAGTAGTATAGCGACAGCCACTGAAGCTTTCTTT

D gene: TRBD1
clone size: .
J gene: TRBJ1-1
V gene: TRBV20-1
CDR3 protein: CSAPGQGIAFF
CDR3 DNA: TGCAGTGCTCCCGGACAGGGGATAGCTTTCTTT

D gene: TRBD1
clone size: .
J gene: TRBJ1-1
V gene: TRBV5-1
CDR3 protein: CASSLGQGSGTEAFF
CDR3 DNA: TGCGCCAGCAGCTTGGGACAGGGCTCGGGCACTGAAGCTTTCTTT

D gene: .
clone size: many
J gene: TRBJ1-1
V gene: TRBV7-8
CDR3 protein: CASSHSVQGNTEAFF
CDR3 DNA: TGTGCCAGCAGCCACTCCGTACAGGGGAACACTGAAGCTTTCTTT

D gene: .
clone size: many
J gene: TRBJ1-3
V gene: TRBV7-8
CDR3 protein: CASSLVPGRNTIYF
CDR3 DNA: TGTGCCAGCAGCTTAGTTCCGGGGAGAAACACCATATATTTT

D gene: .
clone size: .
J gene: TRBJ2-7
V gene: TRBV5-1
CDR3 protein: CASSLVMGSSPYEQYF
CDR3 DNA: TGCGCCAGCAGCTTGGTTATGGGCTCATCCCCCTACGAGCAGTACTTC

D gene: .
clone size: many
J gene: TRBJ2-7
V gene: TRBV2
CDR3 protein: CASSDYEQYF
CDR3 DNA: TGTGCCAGCAGCGACTACGAGCAGTACTTC

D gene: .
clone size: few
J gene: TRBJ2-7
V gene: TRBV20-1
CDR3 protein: CSASEGISYEQYF
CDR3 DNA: TGCAGTGCTAGTGAGGGTATCTCCTACGAGCAGTACTTC

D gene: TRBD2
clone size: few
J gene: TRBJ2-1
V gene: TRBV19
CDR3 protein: CASSNTPGLAGGPSSYNEQFF
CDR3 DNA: TGTGCCAGTAGTAACACACCGGGACTAGCGGGGGGGCCAAGCTCCTACAATGAGCAGTTCTTC

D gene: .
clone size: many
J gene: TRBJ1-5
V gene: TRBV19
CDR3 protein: CASSRDNSNQPQHF
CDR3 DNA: TGTGCCAGTAGTCGGGACAACAGCAATCAGCCCCAGCATTTT

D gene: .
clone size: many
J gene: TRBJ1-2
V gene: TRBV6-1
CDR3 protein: CASSEAPEAARTYGYTF
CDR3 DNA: TGTGCCAGCAGTGAAGCTCCCGAGGCAGCCAGGACCTATGGCTACACCTTC

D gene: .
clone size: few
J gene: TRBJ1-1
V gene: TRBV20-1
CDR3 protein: CSARGGSTEAFF
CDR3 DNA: TGCAGTGCTAGAGGGGGGTCCACTGAAGCTTTCTTT

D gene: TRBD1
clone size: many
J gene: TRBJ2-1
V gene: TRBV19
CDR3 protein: CASTSPGQGNEQFF
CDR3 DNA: TGTGCCAGTACCTCCCCTGGACAGGGCAATGAGCAGTTCTTC

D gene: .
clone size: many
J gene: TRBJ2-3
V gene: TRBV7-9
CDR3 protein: CASDGGGSADTQYF
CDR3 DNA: TGTGCCAGCGATGGAGGGGGATCGGCAGATACGCAGTATTTT

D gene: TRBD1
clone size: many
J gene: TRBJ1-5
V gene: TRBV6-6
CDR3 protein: CASSSTGNNQPQHF
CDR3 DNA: TGTGCCAGCAGTTCGACAGGGAACAATCAGCCCCAGCATTTT

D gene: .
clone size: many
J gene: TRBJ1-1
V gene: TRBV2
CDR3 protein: CASIPGIGTEAFF
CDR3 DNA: TGTGCCAGCATCCCCGGAATAGGCACTGAAGCTTTCTTT

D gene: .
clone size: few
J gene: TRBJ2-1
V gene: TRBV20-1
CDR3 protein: CSAREPLERQFF
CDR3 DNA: TGCAGTGCTAGAGAACCCCTCGAGAGGCAGTTCTTC

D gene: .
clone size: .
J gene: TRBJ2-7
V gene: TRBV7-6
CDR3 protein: CASSSRGAGGDEQYF
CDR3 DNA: TGTGCCAGCAGCTCCAGGGGAGCTGGGGGGGACGAGCAGTACTTC

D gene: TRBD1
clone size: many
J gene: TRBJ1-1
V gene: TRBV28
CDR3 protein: CASSSTGQGFEAFF
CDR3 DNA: TGTGCCAGCAGCTCGACGGGACAGGGTTTTGAAGCTTTCTTT

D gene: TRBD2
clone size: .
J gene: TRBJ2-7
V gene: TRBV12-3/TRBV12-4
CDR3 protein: CASSVWRESSYEQYF
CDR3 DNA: TGTGCCAGCAGCGTCTGGCGGGAGAGCTCCTACGAGCAGTACTTC

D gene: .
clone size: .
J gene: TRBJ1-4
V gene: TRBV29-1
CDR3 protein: CSGGLATNEKLFF
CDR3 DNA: TGCAGCGGCGGCCTTGCAACTAATGAAAAACTGTTTTTT

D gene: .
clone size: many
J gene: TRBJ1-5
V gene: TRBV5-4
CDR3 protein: CATSPGRGINQPQHF
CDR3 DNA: TGTGCCACTTCGCCCGGACGGGGGATTAACCAGCCCCAGCATTTT